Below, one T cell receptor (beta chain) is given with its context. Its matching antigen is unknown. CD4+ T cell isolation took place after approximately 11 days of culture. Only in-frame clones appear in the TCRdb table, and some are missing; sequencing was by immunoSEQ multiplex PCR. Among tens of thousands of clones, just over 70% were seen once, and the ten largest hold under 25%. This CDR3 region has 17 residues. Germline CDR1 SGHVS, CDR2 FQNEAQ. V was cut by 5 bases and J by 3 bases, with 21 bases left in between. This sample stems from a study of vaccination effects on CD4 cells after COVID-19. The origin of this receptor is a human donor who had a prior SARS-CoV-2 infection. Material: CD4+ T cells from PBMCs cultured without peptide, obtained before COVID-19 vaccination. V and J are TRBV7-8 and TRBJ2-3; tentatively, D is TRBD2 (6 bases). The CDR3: CASSPPREAGNTDTQYF. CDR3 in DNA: TGTGCCAGCAGCCCCCCTCGGGAAGCGGGTAATACAGATACGCAGTATTTT. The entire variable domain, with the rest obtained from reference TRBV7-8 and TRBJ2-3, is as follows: GAGVSQSPRYKVAKRGQDVALRCDPISGHVSLFWYQQALGQGPEFLTYFQNEAQLDKSGLPSDRFFAERPEGSVSTLKIQRTQQEDSAVYLCASSPPREAGNTDTQYFGPGTRLTVL.